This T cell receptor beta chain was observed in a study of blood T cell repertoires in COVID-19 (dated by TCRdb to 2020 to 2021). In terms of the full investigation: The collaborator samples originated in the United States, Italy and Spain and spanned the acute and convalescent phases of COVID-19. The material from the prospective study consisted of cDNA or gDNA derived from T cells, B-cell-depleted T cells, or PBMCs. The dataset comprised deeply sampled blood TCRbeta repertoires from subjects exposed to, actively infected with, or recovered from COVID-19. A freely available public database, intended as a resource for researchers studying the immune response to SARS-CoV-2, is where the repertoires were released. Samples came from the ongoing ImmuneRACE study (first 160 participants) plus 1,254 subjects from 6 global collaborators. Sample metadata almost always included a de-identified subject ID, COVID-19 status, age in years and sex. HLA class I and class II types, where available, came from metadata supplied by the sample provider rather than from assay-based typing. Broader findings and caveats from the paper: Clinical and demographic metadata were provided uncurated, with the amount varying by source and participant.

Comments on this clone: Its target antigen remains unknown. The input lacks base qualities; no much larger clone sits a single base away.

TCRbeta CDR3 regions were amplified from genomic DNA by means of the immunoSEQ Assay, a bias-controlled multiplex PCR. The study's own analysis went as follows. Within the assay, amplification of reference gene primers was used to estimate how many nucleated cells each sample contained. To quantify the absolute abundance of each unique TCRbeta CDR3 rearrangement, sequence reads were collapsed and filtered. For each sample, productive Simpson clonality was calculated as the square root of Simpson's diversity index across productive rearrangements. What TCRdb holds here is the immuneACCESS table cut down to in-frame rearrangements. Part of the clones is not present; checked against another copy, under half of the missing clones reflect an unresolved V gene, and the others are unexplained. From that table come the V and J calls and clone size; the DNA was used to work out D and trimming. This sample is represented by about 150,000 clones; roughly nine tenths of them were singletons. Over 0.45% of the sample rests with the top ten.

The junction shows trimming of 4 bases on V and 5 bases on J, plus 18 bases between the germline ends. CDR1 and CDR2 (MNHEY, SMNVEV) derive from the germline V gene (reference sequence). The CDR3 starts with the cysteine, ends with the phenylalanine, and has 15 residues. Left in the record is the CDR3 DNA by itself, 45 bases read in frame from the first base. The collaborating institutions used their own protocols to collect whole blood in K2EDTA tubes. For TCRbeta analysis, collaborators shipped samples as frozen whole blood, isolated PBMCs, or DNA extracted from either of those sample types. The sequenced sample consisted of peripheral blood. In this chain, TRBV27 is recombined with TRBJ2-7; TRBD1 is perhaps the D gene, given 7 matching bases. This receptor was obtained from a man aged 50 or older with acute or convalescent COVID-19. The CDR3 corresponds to CASSSPVEGQHEQYF. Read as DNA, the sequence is TGTGCCAGCAGTTCCCCAGTGGAGGGACAGCACGAGCAGTACTTC.